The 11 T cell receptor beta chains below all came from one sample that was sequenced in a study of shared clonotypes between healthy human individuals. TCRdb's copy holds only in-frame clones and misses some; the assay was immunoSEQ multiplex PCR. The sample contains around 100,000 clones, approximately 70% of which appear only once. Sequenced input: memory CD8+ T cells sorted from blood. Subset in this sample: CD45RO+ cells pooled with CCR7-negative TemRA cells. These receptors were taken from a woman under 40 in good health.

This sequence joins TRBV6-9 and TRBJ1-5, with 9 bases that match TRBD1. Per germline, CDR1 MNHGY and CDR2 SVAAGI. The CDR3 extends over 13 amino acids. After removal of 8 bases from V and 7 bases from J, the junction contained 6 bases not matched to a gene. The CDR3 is CASAYRGRQPQHF. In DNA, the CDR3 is TGTGCCAGCGCCTACAGGGGGCGACAGCCCCAGCATTTT.

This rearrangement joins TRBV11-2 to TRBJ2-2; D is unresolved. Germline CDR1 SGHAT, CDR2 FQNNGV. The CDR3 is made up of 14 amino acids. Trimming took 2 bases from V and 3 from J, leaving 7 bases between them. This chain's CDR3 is CASSLPPHTGELFF. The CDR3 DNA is TGTGCCAGCAGCTTACCCCCCCACACCGGGGAGCTGTTTTTT.

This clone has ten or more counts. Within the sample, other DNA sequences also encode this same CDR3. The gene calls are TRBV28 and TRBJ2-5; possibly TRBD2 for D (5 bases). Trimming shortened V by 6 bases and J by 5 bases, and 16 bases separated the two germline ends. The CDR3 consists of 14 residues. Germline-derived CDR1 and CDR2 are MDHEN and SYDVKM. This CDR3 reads CASRKRLGWETQYF. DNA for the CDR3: TGTGCCAGCAGAAAGCGGTTGGGGTGGGAGACCCAGTACTTC.

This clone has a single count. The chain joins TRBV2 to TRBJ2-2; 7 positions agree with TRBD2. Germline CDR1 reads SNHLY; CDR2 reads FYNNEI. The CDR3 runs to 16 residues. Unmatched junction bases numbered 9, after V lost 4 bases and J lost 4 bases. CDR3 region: CASSVGEGRSTGELFF. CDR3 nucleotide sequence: TGTGCCAGCAGTGTGGGGGAGGGGCGCAGCACCGGGGAGCTGTTTTTT.

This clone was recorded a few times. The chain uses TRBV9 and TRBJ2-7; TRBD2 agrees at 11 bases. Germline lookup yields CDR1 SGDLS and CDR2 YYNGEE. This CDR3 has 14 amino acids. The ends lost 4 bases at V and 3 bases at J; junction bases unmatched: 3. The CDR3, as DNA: TGTGCCAGCAGCCTCGGGACTAGCGGCTACGAGCAGTACTTC. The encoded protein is CASSLGTSGYEQYF.

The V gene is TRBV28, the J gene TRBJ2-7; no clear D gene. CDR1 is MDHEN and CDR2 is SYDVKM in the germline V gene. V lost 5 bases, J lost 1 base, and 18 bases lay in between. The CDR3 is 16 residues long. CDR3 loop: CASSPSDAILSYEQYF. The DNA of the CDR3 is TGTGCCAGCAGTCCGTCGGACGCAATTCTGTCCTACGAGCAGTACTTC. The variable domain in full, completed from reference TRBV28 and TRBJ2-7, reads DVKVTQSSRYLVKRTGEKVFLECVQDMDHENMFWYRQDPGLGLRLIYFSYDVKMKEKGDIPEGYSVSREKKERFSLILESASTNQTSMYLCASSPSDAILSYEQYFGPGTRLTVT.

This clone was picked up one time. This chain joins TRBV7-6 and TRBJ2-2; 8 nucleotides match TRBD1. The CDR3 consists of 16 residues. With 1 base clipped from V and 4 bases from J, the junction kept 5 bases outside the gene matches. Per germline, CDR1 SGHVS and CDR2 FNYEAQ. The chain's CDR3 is CASSLEPDRVTGELFF. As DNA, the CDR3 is TGTGCCAGCAGCTTAGAACCGGACAGGGTCACCGGGGAGCTGTTTTTT.

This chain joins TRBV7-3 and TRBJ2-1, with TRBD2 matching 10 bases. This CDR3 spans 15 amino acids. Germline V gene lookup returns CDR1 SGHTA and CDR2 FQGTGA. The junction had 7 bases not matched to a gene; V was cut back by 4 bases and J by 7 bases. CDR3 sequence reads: CASSWLAGEGNEQFF. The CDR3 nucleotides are TGTGCCAGCAGCTGGCTAGCGGGAGAGGGGAATGAGCAGTTCTTC.

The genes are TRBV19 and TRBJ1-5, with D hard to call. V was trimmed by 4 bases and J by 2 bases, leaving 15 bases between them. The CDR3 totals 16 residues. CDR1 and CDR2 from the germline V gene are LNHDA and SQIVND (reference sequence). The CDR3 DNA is TGTGCCAGTAGTAACCCGGCACCCTGGGGCAATCAGCCCCAGCATTTT. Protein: CASSNPAPWGNQPQHF.

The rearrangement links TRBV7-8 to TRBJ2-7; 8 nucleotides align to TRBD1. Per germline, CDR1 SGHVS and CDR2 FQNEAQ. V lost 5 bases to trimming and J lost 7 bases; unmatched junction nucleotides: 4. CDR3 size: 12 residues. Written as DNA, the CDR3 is TGTGCCAGCAGCCCAGGGGGCCGGGAGCAGTACTTC. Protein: CASSPGGREQYF.

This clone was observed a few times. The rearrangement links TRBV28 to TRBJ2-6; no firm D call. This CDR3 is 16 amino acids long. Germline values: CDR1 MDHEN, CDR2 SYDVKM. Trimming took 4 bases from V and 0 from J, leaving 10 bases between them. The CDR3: CASSSSFPSGANVLTF. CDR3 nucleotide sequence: TGTGCCAGCAGTTCGAGTTTTCCCTCTGGGGCCAACGTCCTGACTTTC. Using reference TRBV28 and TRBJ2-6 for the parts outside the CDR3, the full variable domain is DVKVTQSSRYLVKRTGEKVFLECVQDMDHENMFWYRQDPGLGLRLIYFSYDVKMKEKGDIPEGYSVSREKKERFSLILESASTNQTSMYLCASSSSFPSGANVLTFGAGSRLTVL.